This TCR beta chain is from a study of control samples from healthy donors and cancer patients. This clone was picked up one time. Measured with immunoSEQ multiplex PCR; TCRdb has only the in-frame clones, and not every one. The sample shows under 450,000 clones, about nine tenths of them seen only once. The sample was PBMCs. The TCR originated in a man aged 40-49 years with head and neck cancer.

CDR3 nucleotides: TGTGCCAGCAGCGCCTCCAGACAGGCGTACGAGCAGTACTTC. Translated: CASSASRQAYEQYF. The V gene is TRBV7-2, the J gene TRBJ2-7, with D perhaps TRBD1 (6 bases). CDR3 length: 14 residues. Germline V CDR1 and CDR2: SGHTA, FQGNSA. With 5 bases removed from V and 4 bases from J, the gap between germline ends came to 15 bases. Combining the CDR3 with reference TRBV7-2 and TRBJ2-7 gives the whole variable domain GAGVSQSPSNKVTEKGKDVELRCDPISGHTALYWYRQSLGQGLEFLIYFQGNSAPDKSGLPSDRFSAERTGGSVSTLTIQRTQQEDSAVYLCASSASRQAYEQYFGPGTRLTVT.